The clone carrying this T cell receptor beta chain came up a few times. Its antigen is unidentified. This sample stems from a study of T-cell memory formation after mild COVID-19. The 5'RACE method, run with constant-segment primers, produced TCR alpha and TCR beta cDNA libraries (carrying sample barcodes and UMIs). From the 5' RACE reads, TCRdb called clonotypes with MiXCR, one entry per CDR3 protein. The repertoire holds 250,000 or so distinct CDR3 sequences, with about 20% as singletons. The germline V and J ends were trimmed by 5 bases and 7 bases, with 12 bases remaining between them. The CDR3 runs to 12 residues. General study results and limits: Memory cells collected pre-infection included some clones that later responded, suggesting cross-reactive memory joined. Chiefly within CM and EM were the contracting CD4+ clones; CD8+ ones were within EMRA.

The specimen sequenced was PBMCs or a T cell subset sorted from them (not recorded which). V gene TRBV12-3 or TRBV12-4 combines with J gene TRBJ2-7, with D tentatively TRBD1 (5 bases). The receptor's source is a man aged 18 to 35 who had mild COVID-19 (a few samples of this study predate the infection). Cell type and time point are not known. The CDR3 spells CASSPQTVEQYF. CDR3 nucleotides: TGTGCCAGCAGTCCGCAGACAGTAGAGCAGTACTTC.